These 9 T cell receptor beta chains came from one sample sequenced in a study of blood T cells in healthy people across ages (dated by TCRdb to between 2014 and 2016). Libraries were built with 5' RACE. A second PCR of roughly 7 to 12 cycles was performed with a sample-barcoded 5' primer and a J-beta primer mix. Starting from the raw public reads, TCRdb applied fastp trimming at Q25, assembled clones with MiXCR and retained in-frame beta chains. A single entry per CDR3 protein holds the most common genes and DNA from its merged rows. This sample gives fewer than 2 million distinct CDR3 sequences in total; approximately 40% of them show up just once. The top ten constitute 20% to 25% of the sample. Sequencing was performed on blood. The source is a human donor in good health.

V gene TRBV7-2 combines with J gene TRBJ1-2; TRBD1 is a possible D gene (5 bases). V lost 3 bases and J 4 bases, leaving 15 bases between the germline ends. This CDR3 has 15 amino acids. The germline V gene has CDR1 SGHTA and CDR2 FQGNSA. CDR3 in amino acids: CASSFRDGPFYGYTF. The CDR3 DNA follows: TGTGCCAGCAGCTTCCGGGACGGGCCCTTCTATGGCTACACCTTC.

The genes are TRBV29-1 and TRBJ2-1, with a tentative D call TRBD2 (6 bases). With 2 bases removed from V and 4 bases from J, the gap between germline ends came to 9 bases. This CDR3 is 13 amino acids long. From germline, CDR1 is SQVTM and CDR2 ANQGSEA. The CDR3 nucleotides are TGCAGCGTTGAACTAGCGACTTACAATGAGCAGTTCTTC. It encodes CSVELATYNEQFF.

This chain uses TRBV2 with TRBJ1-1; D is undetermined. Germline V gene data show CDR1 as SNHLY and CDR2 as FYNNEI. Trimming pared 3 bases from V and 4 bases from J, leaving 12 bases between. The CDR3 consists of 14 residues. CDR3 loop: CASSDPRGFTEAFF. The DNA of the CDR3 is TGTGCCAGCAGTGACCCCCGAGGGTTCACTGAAGCTTTCTTT.

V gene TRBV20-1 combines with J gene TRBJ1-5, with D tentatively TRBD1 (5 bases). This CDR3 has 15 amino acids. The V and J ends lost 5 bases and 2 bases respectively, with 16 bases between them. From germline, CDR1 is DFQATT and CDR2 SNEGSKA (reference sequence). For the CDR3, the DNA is TGCAGTGCTGGTAATCCCAGGGAAGGCAATCAGCCCCAGCATTTT. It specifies CSAGNPREGNQPQHF.

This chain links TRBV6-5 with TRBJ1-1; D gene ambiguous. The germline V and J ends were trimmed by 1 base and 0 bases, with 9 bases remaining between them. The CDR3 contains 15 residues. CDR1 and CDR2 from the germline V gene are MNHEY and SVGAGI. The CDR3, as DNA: TGTGCCAGCAGTTACTATCTCGGTATGAACACTGAAGCTTTCTTT. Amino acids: CASSYYLGMNTEAFF.

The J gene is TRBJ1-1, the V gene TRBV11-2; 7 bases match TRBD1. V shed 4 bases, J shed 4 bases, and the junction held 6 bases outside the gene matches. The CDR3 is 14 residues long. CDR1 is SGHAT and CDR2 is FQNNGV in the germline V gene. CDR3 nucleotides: TGTGCCAGCAGCTCCAGGGGGGCGGGCACTGAAGCTTTCTTT. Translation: CASSSRGAGTEAFF.

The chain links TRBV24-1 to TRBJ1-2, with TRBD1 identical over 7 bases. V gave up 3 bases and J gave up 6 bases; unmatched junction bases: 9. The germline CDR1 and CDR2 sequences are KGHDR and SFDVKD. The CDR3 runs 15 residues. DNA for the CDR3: TGTGCCACCAGTGATCCCGGGACAGCTATTCATGGCTACACCTTC. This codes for CATSDPGTAIHGYTF.

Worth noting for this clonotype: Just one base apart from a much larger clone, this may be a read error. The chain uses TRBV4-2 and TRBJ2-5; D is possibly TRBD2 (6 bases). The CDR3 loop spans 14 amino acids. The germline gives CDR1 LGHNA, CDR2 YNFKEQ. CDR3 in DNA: TGTGCCAGCAGCCAAGTGGGGACTCAAGGGACCCAGTACTTC. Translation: CASSQVGTQGTQYF.

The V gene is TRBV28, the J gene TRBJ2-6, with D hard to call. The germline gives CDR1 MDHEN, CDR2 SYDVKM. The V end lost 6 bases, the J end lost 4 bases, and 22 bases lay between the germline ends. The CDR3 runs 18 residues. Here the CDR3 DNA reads TGTGCCAGCAGATACCCTCTGGGCAGCGCTACCGGGGCCAACGTCCTGACTTTC. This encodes CASRYPLGSATGANVLTF.